The clone carrying this T cell receptor (beta chain) has just a few counts. Its antigen is not known. This entry is derived from a study of blood T cells in healthy people across ages. The CDR3 contains 15 residues. V lost 3 bases, J lost 1 base, and 11 bases lay in between. Germline CDR1 and CDR2: SNHLY and FYNNEI. General study findings and limits: A greater number of naive CD4+ cells and higher diversity distinguished long-lived donors from aged donors. In the absence of known donor CMV status, changes in expanded clonotypes were possibly confounded.

For the second PCR, which ran for about 6 to 12 cycles, a sample-barcoded 5' primer and a J-beta primer mix were used. With 12 random nucleotides, a template-switch adaptor tagged each individual cDNA molecule. TCRdb re-called the 5' RACE reads through MiXCR, storing one row per CDR3 protein. The table has roughly 1,500,000 distinct CDR3 sequences, around 36% seen once. Sequencing was carried out using blood. The rearrangement links TRBV2 to TRBJ2-3, with unresolved D. The source of this sequence is a woman aged 25 to 39 in good health. In DNA form, the CDR3 reads TGTGCCAGCAGTGAGTCTTATCCACGCACAGATACGCAGTATTTT. It codes for CASSESYPRTDTQYF. Using reference TRBV2 and TRBJ2-3 for the parts outside the CDR3, the full variable domain is EPEVTQTPSHQVTQMGQEVILRCVPISNHLYFYWYRQILGQKVEFLVSFYNNEISEKSEIFDDQFSVERPDGSNFTLKIRSTKLEDSAMYFCASSESYPRTDTQYFGPGTRLTVL.